This entry concerns a single TCR beta chain. Its antigen is as yet unknown. This CDR3 spans 16 amino acids. V lost 4 bases, J lost 5 bases, and 9 bases stayed unmatched. Germline lookup yields CDR1 WSHSY and CDR2 SAAADI. This entry belongs to a study of cytomegalovirus exposure and HLA in healthy donors. Study overall: Of about 390 genotyped donors, 81% grouped in the Caucasian-associated ancestry cluster.

PCR was performed using 60 Vbeta and 13 Jbeta primers. TCRdb's copy holds only in-frame clones and misses some; the assay was immunoSEQ multiplex PCR. The sample comprises about 73,000 clones, about 81% of which are singletons, and under 15% rests with the top ten. Study observations and caveats: In a later analysis, common viral pathogens appeared linked to several of the most significant clusters. Reportedly, HLA-A and HLA-B alleles of most subjects were accurately predicted from TCR beta. By a later analysis, the bulk of CMV-associated TCR beta chains appeared HLA-restricted.

The chain combines TRBV10-2 with TRBJ2-1, with 9 positions matching TRBD1. The sample was PBMCs. This sequence was found in a man in his 70s in good health and CMV-seronegative. CDR3: CASSGVLDRGNNEQFF. DNA for the CDR3: TGCGCCAGCAGTGGGGTGTTGGACAGGGGTAACAATGAGCAGTTCTTC.